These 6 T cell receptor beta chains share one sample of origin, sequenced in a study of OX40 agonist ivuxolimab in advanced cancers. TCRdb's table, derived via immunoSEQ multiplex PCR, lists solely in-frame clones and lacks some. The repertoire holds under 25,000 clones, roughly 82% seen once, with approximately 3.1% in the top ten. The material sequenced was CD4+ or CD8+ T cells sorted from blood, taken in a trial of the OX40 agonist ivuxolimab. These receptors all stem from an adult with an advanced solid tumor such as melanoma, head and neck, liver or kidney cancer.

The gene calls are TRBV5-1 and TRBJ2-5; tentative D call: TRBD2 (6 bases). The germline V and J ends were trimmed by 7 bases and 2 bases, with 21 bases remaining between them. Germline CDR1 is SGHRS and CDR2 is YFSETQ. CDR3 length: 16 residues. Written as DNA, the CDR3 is TGCGCCAGCTTGCCATATGCGGGGAGCCTTCAAGAGACCCAGTACTTC. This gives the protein CASLPYAGSLQETQYF.

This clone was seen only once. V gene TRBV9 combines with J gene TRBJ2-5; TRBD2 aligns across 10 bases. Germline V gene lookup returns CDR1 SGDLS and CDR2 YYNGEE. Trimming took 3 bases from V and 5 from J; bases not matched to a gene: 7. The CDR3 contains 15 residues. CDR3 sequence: CASSEASGGEETQYF. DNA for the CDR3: TGTGCCAGCAGCGAGGCTAGCGGGGGAGAGGAGACCCAGTACTTC.

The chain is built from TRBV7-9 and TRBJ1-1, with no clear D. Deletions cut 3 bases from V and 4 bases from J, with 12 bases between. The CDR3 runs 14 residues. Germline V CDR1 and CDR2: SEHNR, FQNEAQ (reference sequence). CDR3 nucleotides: TGTGCCAGCAGCTTCTACAGTATTATCACTGAAGCTTTCTTT. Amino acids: CASSFYSIITEAFF.

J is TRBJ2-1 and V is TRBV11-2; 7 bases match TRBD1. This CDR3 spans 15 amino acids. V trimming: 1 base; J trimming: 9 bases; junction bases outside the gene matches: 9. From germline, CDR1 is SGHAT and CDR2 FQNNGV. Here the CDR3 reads CASSLVIDRAGEQFF. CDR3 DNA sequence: TGTGCCAGCAGCTTAGTAATTGACAGGGCAGGTGAGCAGTTCTTC.

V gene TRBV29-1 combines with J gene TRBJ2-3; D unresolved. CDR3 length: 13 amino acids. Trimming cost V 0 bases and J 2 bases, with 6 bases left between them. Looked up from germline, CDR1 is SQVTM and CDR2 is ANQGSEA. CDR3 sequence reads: CSVEERNTDTQYF. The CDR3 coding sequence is TGCAGCGTTGAAGAGCGGAACACAGATACGCAGTATTTT.

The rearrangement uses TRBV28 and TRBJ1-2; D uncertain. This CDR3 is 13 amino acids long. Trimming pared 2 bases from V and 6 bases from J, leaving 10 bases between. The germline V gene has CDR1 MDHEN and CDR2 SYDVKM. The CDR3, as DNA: TGTGCCAGCAGTTTAACCCCGAGGGATGGCTACACCTTC. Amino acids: CASSLTPRDGYTF.